The table lists the clone carrying this TCR beta chain with many counts. The germline V gene encodes CDR1 MDHEN and CDR2 SYDVKM. J was trimmed by 6 bases and V by 6 bases; bases with no gene match: 13. This CDR3 region has 15 residues. This record belongs to a study of T cells in Graves' hyperthyroidism and ophthalmopathy. Amplification targeted TCR beta CDR3 regions from RNA transcripts. The primer set for the first-round RT-PCR of the TCR CDR3 was HTBI. TCRdb re-derived calls from the multiplex PCR reads in MiXCR, one entry per CDR3 protein. The sample has 350,000 to 450,000 distinct CDR3 sequences; roughly 17% are singletons.

The receptor was derived from a woman in her twenties or thirties with Graves' hyperthyroidism that later progressed to Graves' ophthalmopathy. The sample comprised blood. J is TRBJ2-7 and V is TRBV28, with 8 bases fitting TRBD1. The CDR3 is CASRHSGTGSSEQYF. The CDR3 nucleotides are TGTGCCAGCAGACATTCCGGGACAGGCTCAAGCGAGCAGTACTTC.